What follows are 5 T cell receptor beta chains derived from one specimen sequenced in a study of identical twins. MiXCR, run by TCRdb on the 5' RACE reads, gives a single entry per CDR3 protein. The sample includes roughly 350,000 distinct CDR3 sequences, about 12% of them seen just once. The sample also formed part of further work on yellow fever vaccine responses in identical twins.

The sequenced material came from CD8+ T cells sorted from blood. The receptor source for this set is a woman aged 18-30 years in good health.

The sample holds a few counts of this clonotype. The rearrangement uses TRBV10-3 and TRBJ2-5, with a possible D match to TRBD1 (6 bases). The CDR3 is made up of 17 amino acids. With 5 bases removed from V and 5 bases from J, the gap between germline ends came to 24 bases. Per germline, CDR1 ENHRY and CDR2 SYGVKD. This CDR3 is CAISKQTPSGARETQYF. The CDR3 bases are TGTGCCATCAGTAAACAGACTCCTTCAGGGGCTCGGGAGACCCAGTACTTC.

The V call is TRBV11-2, the J call TRBJ2-1; 10 bases agree with TRBD2. The CDR3 consists of 15 residues. From germline, CDR1 is SGHAT and CDR2 FQNNGV. V lost 1 base to trimming and J lost 9 bases; unmatched junction nucleotides: 6. The CDR3 sequence is CASSLGGSGRIEQFF. The CDR3 DNA follows: TGTGCCAGCAGCTTAGGTGGTAGCGGGAGGATTGAGCAGTTCTTC.

This clonotype was recorded a few times. The rearrangement uses TRBV7-8 and TRBJ2-1, with a weak D call TRBD1 (5 bases). The V gene lost 5 bases and the J gene lost 8 bases, with 13 bases spanning the gap. The CDR3 has 13 residues. The germline gives CDR1 SGHVS, CDR2 FQNEAQ. CDR3 in DNA: TGTGCCAGCAGCGGCCGACAGTCCGATGAGCAGTTCTTC. Protein: CASSGRQSDEQFF.

J is TRBJ2-1 and V is TRBV15, with unresolved D. V was pared by 2 bases and J by 8 bases, with 13 bases between. Germline loops: CDR1 LNHNV, CDR2 YYDKDF (reference sequence). This CDR3 contains 14 residues. Here the CDR3 reads CATSRSLVIDEQFF. The CDR3 bases are TGTGCCACCAGCAGAAGCCTAGTAATAGATGAGCAGTTCTTC.

V gene TRBV14 combines with J gene TRBJ2-1, with D unclear. The germline gives CDR1 SGHDN, CDR2 FVKESK. Trimming stripped 0 bases from V and 8 bases from J, with 11 bases between. This CDR3 is 14 amino acids long. CDR3 nucleotide sequence: TGTGCCAGCAGCCAAGAGGTAGGAATTCATGAGCAGTTCTTC. Translated, it gives CASSQEVGIHEQFF.